This entry concerns a single TCR beta chain. Its antigen is undetermined. This entry belongs to a study of high-grade serous ovarian cancer treatment subgroups. The tumor samples were collected prior to definitive surgery or chemotherapy. Findings of the study overall: Spatial context was lost because tumors were sequenced in bulk.

Using immunoSEQ multiplex PCR, the repertoire was profiled, and TCRdb retains in-frame clones only, with some absent. The sample has about 12,000 clones, 88% seen once. Germline assignment: CDR1 SGHAT and CDR2 FQNNGV. CDR3 length: 15 amino acids. V lost 5 bases to trimming and J lost 3 bases; unmatched junction nucleotides: 8. The TCR sequence derives from a human donor with high-grade serous ovarian cancer. The genes are TRBV11-2 and TRBJ2-7; 9 bases line up with TRBD1. Specimen: tumor tissue. CDR3 bases: TGTGCCAGCAGCCAGATGCGGGACAGGGTCTACGAGCAGTACTTC. It codes for CASSQMRDRVYEQYF. Full variable domain (missing parts from reference TRBV11-2 and TRBJ2-7): EAGVAQSPRYKIIEKRQSVAFWCNPISGHATLYWYQQILGQGPKLLIQFQNNGVVDDSQLPKDRFSAERLKGVDSTLKIQPAKLEDSAVYLCASSQMRDRVYEQYFGPGTRLTVT.